This entry describes one T cell receptor (beta chain). Profiled with immunoSEQ multiplex PCR; TCRdb holds only in-frame clones, not every one. This table has roughly 260,000 clones, 82% appearing once. These data are taken from a study of blood T cell repertoires in COVID-19. The CDR3 loop spans 13 amino acids. V gave up 9 bases and J gave up 2 bases, with 13 bases separating them. The germline V gene encodes CDR1 MNHEY and CDR2 SVGAGI. The chain joins TRBV6-5 to TRBJ1-2; D perhaps matches TRBD1 (6 bases). Sequencing was done on a sample of peripheral blood. The TCR was taken from a woman aged 18-29 years with acute or convalescent COVID-19. In DNA, the CDR3 is TGTGCCAGTTGCCGGGACACCAACTATGGCTACACCTTC. As protein: CASCRDTNYGYTF.